This is a list of T cell receptor beta chains from one sample in a study of shared clonotypes between healthy human individuals. Sequenced by immunoSEQ multiplex PCR; TCRdb stores in-frame clones only, minus some. The table lists roughly 1,100,000 clones, under 80% of them singletons. The sample consisted of memory CD4+ T cells sorted from blood. Receptors were obtained from a young man in good health. Both conserved end residues are part of each CDR3. The order of the fields is V gene, clone size, D gene, J gene, CDR3 protein, CDR3 DNA. A D gene is named only where the DNA matches it firmly. For some rows the clone size is stated as once, few or many, or as a class when expanded; others skip it.

V gene: TRBV11-3
clone size: few
D gene: NA
J gene: TRBJ2-1
CDR3 protein: CASSLAGANYNEQFF
CDR3 DNA: TGTGCCAGCAGCTTAGCGGGGGCCAACTACAATGAGCAGTTCTTC

V gene: TRBV11-2
clone size: NA
D gene: NA
J gene: TRBJ2-7
CDR3 protein: CADMGTESYEQYF
CDR3 DNA: TGTGCCGACATGGGGACGGAGTCCTACGAGCAGTACTTC

V gene: TRBV6-1
clone size: NA
D gene: NA
J gene: TRBJ1-2
CDR3 protein: CASSVGGNYGYTF
CDR3 DNA: TGTGCCAGCAGTGTTGGGGGGAACTATGGCTACACCTTC

V gene: TRBV7-6
clone size: NA
D gene: NA
J gene: TRBJ2-2
CDR3 protein: CASSLKGPNTGELFF
CDR3 DNA: TGTGCCAGCAGCCTCAAGGGTCCGAACACCGGGGAGCTGTTTTTT

V gene: TRBV19
clone size: few
D gene: NA
J gene: TRBJ1-5
CDR3 protein: CASSMEGRGQPQHF
CDR3 DNA: TGTGCCAGTAGTATGGAGGGAAGGGGTCAGCCCCAGCATTTT

V gene: TRBV9
clone size: NA
D gene: NA
J gene: TRBJ2-2
CDR3 protein: CASSLITGELFF
CDR3 DNA: TGTGCCAGCAGCCTTATCACCGGGGAGCTGTTTTTT

V gene: TRBV9
clone size: NA
D gene: TRBD1
J gene: TRBJ2-2
CDR3 protein: CASSPRGTGNTGELFF
CDR3 DNA: TGTGCCAGCAGCCCCAGGGGGACAGGGAACACCGGGGAGCTGTTTTTT

V gene: TRBV18
clone size: once
D gene: TRBD1
J gene: TRBJ2-1
CDR3 protein: CASSNPGQGGSYNEQFF
CDR3 DNA: TGTGCCAGCTCAAACCCTGGACAGGGGGGCTCCTACAATGAGCAGTTCTTC

V gene: TRBV7-2
clone size: NA
D gene: NA
J gene: TRBJ2-1
CDR3 protein: CASSFVPGPGNEQFF
CDR3 DNA: TGTGCCAGCAGCTTCGTCCCGGGCCCAGGGAATGAGCAGTTCTTC

V gene: TRBV25-1
clone size: NA
D gene: NA
J gene: TRBJ2-2
CDR3 protein: CATSTGWNTGELFF
CDR3 DNA: TGTGCCACCTCGACAGGCTGGAACACCGGGGAGCTGTTTTTT

V gene: TRBV7-8
clone size: NA
D gene: NA
J gene: TRBJ2-6
CDR3 protein: CASREEAMDIPSGANVLTF
CDR3 DNA: TGTGCCAGCAGGGAAGAGGCGATGGACATCCCCTCTGGGGCCAACGTCCTGACTTTC

V gene: TRBV7-2
clone size: NA
D gene: TRBD1
J gene: TRBJ1-5
CDR3 protein: CASSPMDRGGRQPQHF
CDR3 DNA: TGTGCCAGCAGCCCTATGGACAGGGGTGGGCGGCAGCCCCAGCATTTT

V gene: TRBV28
clone size: NA
D gene: NA
J gene: TRBJ2-7
CDR3 protein: CASSQGSPFGQYF
CDR3 DNA: TGTGCCAGCAGCCAAGGATCTCCTTTCGGGCAGTACTTC

V gene: TRBV28
clone size: NA
D gene: TRBD2
J gene: TRBJ2-7
CDR3 protein: CASSRPGLAEGSYEQYF
CDR3 DNA: TGTGCCAGCAGCCGGCCGGGACTAGCGGAGGGTTCCTACGAGCAGTACTTC